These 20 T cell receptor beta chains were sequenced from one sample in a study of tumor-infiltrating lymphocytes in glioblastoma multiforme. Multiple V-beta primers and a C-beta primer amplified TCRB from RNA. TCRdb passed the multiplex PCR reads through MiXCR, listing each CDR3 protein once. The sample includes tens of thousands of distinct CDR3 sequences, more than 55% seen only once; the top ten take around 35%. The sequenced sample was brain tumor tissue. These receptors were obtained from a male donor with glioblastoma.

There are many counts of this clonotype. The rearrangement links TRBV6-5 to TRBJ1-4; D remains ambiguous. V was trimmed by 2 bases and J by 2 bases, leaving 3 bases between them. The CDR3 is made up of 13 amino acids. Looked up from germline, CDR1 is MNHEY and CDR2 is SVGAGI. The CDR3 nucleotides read TGTGCCAGCAGTTACGGGACTAATGAAAAACTGTTTTTT. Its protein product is CASSYGTNEKLFF.

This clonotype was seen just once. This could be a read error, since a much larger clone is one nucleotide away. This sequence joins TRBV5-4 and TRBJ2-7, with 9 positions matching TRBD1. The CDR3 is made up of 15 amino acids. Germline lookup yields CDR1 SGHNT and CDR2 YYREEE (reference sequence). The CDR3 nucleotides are TGTGTCAGCAGCGGAGGACAGGGGATTGTCTACAAGCAGTACTTC. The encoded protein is CVSSGGQGIVYKQYF.

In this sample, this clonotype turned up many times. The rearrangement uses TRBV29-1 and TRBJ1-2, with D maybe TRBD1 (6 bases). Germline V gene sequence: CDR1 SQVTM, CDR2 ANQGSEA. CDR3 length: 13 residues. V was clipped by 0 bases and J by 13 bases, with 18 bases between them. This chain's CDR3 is CSVEDRAGEDITF. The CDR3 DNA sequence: TGCAGCGTTGAAGATCGGGCAGGGGAGGATATCACCTTC.

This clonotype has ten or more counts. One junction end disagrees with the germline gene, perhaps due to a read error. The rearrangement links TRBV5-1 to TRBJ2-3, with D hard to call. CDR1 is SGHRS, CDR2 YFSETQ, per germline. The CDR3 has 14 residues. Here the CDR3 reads CASRLAGSVDTQYF. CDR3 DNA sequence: TGCGCCAGCAGGTTGGCAGGATCTGTAGATACGCAGTATTTT. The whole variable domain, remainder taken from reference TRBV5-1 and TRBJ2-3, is KAGVTQTPRYLIKTRGQQVTLSCSPISGHRSVSWYQQTPGQGLQFLFEYFSETQRNKGNFPGRFSGRQFSNSRSEMNVSTLELGDSALYLCASRLAGSVDTQYFGPGTRLTVL.

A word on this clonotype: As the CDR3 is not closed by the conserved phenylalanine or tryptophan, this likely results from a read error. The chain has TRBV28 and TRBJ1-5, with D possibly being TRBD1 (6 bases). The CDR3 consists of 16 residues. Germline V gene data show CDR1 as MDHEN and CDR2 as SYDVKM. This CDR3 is CASSSTSGASSQPQHS. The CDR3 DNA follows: TGTGCCAGCAGCTCCACTTCAGGGGCTAGCAGTCAGCCCCAGCATTCT.

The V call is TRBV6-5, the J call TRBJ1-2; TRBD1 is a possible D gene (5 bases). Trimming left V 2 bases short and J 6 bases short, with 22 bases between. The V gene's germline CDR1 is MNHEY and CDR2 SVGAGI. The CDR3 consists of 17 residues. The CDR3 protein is CASSYLTSLGERNGYTF. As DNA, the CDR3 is TGTGCCAGCAGTTACCTAACCTCTCTGGGGGAAAGGAATGGCTACACCTTC.

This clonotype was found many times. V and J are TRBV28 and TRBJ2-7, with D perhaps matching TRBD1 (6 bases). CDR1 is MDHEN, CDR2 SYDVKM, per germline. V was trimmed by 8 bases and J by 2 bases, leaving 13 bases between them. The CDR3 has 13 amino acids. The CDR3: CASAETGAYEQYF. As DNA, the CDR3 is TGTGCCAGCGCCGAGACAGGAGCCTACGAGCAGTACTTC.

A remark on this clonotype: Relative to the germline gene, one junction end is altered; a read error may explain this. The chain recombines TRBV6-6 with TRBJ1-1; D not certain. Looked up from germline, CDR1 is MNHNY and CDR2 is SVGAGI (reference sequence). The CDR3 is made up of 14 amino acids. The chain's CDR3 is CVSIRWQENTEAFF. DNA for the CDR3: TGTGTCAGCATCAGATGGCAAGAGAACACTGAAGCTTTCTTT.

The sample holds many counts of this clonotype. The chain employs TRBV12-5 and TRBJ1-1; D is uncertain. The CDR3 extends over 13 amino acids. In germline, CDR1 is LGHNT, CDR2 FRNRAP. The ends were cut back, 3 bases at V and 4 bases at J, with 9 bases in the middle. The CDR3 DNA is TGTGCTAGTGGTTTAGAGGGATTCACTGAAGCTTTCTTT. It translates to CASGLEGFTEAFF.

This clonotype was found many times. The CDR3 loop is CASMRGRVEAFF. CDR3 sequence (DNA): TGTGCCAGCATGAGGGGGAGGGTTGAAGCTTTCTTT. V is TRBV28 and J is TRBJ1-1, with D possibly matching TRBD1 (6 bases). This CDR3 is 12 amino acids long. Germline V gene lookup returns CDR1 MDHEN and CDR2 SYDVKM. V lost 7 bases and J 7 bases, leaving 13 bases between the germline ends.

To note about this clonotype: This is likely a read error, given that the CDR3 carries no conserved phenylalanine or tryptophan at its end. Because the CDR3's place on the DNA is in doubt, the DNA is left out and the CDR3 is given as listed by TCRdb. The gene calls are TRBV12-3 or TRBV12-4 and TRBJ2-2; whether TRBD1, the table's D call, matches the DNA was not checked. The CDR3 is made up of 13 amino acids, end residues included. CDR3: CASSRTGNGEQFY.

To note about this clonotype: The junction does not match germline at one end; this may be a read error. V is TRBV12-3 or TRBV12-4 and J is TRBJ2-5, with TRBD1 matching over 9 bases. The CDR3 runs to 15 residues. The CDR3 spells CVSSGPTGGLETQYF. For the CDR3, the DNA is TGTGTCAGCAGTGGCCCGACAGGGGGGTTAGAGACCCAGTACTTC.

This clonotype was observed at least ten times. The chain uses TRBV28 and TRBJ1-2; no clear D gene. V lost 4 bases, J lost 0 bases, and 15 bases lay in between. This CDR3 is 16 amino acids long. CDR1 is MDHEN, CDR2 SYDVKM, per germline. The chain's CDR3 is CASSSPDWTTNYGYTF. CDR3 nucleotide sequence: TGTGCCAGCAGTTCCCCGGACTGGACCACTAACTATGGCTACACCTTC.

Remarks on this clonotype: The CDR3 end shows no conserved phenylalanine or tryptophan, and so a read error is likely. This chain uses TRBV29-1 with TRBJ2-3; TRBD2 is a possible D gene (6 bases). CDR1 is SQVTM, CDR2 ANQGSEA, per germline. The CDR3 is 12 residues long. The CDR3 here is CSGVGTADTQYC. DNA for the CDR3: TGCAGCGGCGTCGGGACTGCAGATACCCAGTATTGT.

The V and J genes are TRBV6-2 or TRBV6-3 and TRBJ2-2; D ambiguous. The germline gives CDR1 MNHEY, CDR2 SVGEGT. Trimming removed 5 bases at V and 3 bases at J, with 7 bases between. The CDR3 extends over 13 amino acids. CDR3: CASSPGDTGELFF. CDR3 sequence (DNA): TGTGCCAGCAGTCCGGGCGACACCGGGGAGCTGTTTTTT.

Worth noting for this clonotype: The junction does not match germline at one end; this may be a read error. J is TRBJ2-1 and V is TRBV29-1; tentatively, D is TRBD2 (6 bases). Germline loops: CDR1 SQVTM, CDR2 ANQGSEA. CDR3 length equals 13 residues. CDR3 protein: CNSSAGSYNERFF. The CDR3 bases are TGCAACTCTTCAGCGGGCTCATACAATGAGCGGTTCTTC.

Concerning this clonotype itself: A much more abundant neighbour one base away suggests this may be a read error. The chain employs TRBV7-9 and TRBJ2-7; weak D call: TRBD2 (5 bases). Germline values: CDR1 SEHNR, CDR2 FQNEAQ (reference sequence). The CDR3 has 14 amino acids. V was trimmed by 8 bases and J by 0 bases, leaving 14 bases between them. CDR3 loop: CASGSGRDSYEQYF. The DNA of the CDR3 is TGTGCCAGCGGCTCCGGACGGGACTCCTACGAGCAGTACTTC. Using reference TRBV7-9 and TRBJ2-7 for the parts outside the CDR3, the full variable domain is DTGVSQNPRHKITKRGQNVTFRCDPISEHNRLYWYRQTLGQGPEFLTYFQNEAQLEKSRLLSDRFSAERPKGSFSTLEIQRTEQGDSAMYLCASGSGRDSYEQYFGPGTRLTVT.

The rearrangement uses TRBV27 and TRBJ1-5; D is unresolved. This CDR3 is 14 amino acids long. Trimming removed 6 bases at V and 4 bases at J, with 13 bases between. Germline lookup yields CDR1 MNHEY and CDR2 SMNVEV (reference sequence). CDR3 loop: CASRPDGQNQPQHF. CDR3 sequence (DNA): TGTGCCAGCAGGCCGGACGGGCAGAATCAGCCCCAGCATTTT.

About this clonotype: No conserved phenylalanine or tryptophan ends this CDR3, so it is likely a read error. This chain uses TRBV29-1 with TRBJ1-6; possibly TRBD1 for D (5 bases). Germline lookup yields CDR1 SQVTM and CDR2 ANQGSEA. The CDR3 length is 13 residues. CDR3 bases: TGTAGCGTTGCCAGGGACGGAGAATCACCCCTCCACTTG. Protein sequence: CSVARDGESPLHL.

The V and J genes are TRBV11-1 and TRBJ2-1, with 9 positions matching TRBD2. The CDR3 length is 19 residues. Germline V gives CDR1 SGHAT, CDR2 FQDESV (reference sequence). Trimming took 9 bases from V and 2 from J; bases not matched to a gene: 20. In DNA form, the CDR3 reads TGTGCCAGTGGCCAGATTAGCGGGAGACCCCATCCCGCCTACAATGAGCAGTTCTTC. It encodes CASGQISGRPHPAYNEQFF.